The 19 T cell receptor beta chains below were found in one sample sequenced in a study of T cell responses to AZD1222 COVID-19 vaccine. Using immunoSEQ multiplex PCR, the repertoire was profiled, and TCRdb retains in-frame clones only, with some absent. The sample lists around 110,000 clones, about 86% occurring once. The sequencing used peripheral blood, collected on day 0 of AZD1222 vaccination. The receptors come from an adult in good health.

CDR3 region: CASRAGSSTGELFF. In nucleotides, the CDR3 is TGTGCCAGTAGGGCGGGTTCTAGCACCGGGGAGCTGTTTTTT. V is TRBV19 and J is TRBJ2-2, with D maybe TRBD2 (5 bases). Germline loops: CDR1 LNHDA, CDR2 SQIVND (reference sequence). V lost 6 bases and J 4 bases, leaving 12 bases between the germline ends. The CDR3 sequence is 14 residues long.

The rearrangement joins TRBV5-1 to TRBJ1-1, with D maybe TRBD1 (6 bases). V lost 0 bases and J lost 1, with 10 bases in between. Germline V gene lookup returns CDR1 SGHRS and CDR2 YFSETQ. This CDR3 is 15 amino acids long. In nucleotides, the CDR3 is TGCGCCAGCAGCTTGGTACTGGACAGGAACACTGAAGCTTTCTTT. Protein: CASSLVLDRNTEAFF.

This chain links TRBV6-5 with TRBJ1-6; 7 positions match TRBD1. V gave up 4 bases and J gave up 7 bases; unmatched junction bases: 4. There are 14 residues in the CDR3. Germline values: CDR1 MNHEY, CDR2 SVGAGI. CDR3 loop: CASSWAGQNSPLHF. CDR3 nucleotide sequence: TGTGCCAGCAGTTGGGCGGGACAGAATTCACCCCTCCACTTT.

CDR3 DNA: TGTGCCAGCAGTCGCCTTACAGGGGTTGGGACTGAAGCTTTCTTT. It codes for CASSRLTGVGTEAFF. This chain links TRBV6-6 with TRBJ1-1; 7 bases are a match to TRBD1. J lost 5 bases, V lost 5 bases, and 11 bases had no gene match. The CDR3 sequence is 15 residues long. CDR1 MNHNY and CDR2 SVGAGI come from the germline V gene (reference sequence).

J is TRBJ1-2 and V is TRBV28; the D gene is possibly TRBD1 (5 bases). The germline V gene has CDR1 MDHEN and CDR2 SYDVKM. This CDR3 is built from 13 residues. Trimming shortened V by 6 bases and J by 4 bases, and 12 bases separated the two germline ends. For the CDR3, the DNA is TGTGCCAGCAGCCCGGGGCTCCTCTATGGCTACACCTTC. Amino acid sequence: CASSPGLLYGYTF.

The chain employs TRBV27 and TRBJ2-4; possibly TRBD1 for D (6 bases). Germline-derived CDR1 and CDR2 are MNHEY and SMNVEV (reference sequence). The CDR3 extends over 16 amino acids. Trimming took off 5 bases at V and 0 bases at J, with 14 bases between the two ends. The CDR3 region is CASSKTKTGAKNIQYF. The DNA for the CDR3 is TGTGCCAGCAGTAAGACAAAGACAGGAGCCAAAAACATTCAGTACTTC.

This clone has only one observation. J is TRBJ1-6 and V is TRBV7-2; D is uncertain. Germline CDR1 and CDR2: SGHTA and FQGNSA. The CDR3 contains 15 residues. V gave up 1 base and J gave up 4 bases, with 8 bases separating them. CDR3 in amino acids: CASSLDWGYNSPLHF. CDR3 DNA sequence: TGTGCCAGCAGCTTAGACTGGGGATATAATTCACCCCTCCACTTT.

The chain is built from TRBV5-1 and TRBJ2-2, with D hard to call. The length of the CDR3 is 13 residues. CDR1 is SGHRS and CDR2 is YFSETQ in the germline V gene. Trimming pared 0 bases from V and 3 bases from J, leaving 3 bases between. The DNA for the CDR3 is TGCGCCAGCAGCTTGGGCTACACCGGGGAGCTGTTTTTT. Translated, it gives CASSLGYTGELFF. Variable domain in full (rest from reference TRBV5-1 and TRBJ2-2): KAGVTQTPRYLIKTRGQQVTLSCSPISGHRSVSWYQQTPGQGLQFLFEYFSETQRNKGNFPGRFSGRQFSNSRSEMNVSTLELGDSALYLCASSLGYTGELFFGEGSRLTVL.

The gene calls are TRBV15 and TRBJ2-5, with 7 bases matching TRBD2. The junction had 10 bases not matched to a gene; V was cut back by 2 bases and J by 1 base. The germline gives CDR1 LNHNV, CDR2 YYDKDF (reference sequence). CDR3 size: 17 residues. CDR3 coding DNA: TGTGCCACCAGCAGATTTCGGGGGGTTGCGGGCCAAGAGACCCAGTACTTC. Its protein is CATSRFRGVAGQETQYF.

The chain's CDR3 is CASSLRVQGSEQYF. CDR3 sequence (DNA): TGTGCCAGCAGCTTAAGGGTACAGGGCAGCGAGCAGTACTTC. V and J are TRBV7-2 and TRBJ2-7, with D perhaps matching TRBD1 (6 bases). Trimming removed 2 bases at V and 6 bases at J, with 14 bases between. This CDR3 comprises 14 residues. The germline gives CDR1 SGHTA, CDR2 FQGNSA.

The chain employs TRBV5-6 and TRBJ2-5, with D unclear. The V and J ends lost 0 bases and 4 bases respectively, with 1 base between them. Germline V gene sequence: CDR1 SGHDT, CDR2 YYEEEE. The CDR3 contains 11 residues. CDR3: CASSLAETQYF. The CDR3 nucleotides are TGTGCCAGCAGCTTGGCAGAGACCCAGTACTTC.

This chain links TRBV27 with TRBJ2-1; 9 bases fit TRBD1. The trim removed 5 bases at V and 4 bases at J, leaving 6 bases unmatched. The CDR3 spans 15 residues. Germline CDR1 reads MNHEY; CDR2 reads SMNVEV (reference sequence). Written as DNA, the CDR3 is TGTGCCAGCAGTCCTAGGACAGGGGTGTACAATGAGCAGTTCTTC. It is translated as CASSPRTGVYNEQFF.

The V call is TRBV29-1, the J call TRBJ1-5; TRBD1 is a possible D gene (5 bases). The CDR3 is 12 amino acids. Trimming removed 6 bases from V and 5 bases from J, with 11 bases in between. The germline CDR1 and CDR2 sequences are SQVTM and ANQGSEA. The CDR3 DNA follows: TGCAGCGTAAGGGACGGATATCAGCCCCAGCATTTT. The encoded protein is CSVRDGYQPQHF.

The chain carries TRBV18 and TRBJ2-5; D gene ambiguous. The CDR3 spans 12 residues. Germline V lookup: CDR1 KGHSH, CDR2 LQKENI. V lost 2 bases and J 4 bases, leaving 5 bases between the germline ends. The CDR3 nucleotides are TGTGCCAGCTCACCAGGGCGAGAGACCCAGTACTTC. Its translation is CASSPGRETQYF.

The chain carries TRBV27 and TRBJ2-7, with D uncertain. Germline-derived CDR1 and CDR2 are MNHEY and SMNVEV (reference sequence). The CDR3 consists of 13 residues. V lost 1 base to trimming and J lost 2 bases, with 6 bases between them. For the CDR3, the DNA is TGTGCCAGCAGTTTATTTCCCACCTACGAGCAGTACTTC. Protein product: CASSLFPTYEQYF.

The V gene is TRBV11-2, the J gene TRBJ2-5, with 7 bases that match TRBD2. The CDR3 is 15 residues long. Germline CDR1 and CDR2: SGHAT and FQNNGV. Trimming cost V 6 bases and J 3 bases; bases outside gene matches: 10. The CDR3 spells CASREAQRGKETQYF. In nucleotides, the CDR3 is TGTGCCAGCAGGGAAGCCCAGCGGGGCAAAGAGACCCAGTACTTC.

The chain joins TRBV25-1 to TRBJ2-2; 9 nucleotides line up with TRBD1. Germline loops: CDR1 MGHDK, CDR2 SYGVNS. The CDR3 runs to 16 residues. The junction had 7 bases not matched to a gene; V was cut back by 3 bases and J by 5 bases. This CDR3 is CASSDSGQGTTGELFF. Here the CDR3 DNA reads TGTGCCAGCAGTGACTCCGGACAGGGGACGACCGGGGAGCTGTTTTTT.

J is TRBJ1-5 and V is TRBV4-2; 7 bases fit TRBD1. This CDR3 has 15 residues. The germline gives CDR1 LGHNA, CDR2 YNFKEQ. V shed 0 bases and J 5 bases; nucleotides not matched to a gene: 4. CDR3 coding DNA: TGTGCCAGCAGCCAAGATTACAGGGGAGATCAGCCCCAGCATTTT. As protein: CASSQDYRGDQPQHF.

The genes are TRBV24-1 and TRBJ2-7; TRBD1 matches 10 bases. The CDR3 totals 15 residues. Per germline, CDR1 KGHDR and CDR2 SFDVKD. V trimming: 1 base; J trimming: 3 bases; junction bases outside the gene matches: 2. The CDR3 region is CATSDFGTGVYEQYF. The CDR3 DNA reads TGTGCCACCAGTGATTTCGGGACAGGGGTCTACGAGCAGTACTTC.